Presented here are 22 T cell receptor beta chains from one specimen sequenced in a study of T cell responses to AZD1222 COVID-19 vaccine. Repertoires were generated with immunoSEQ multiplex PCR, while TCRdb's copy carries only in-frame clones and drops some. Of approximately 91,000 clones in the sample, under 95% were seen once. Sequences were derived from peripheral blood, sampled 28 days after the second AZD1222 dose. These TCRs come from an adult who received the AZD1222 COVID-19 vaccine.

The CDR3 DNA follows: TGTGCCAGCAGCTTGGGGACTAGCGGGATAAATGAGCAGTTCTTC. It is translated as CASSLGTSGINEQFF. The V gene is TRBV5-4, the J gene TRBJ2-1; 12 bases line up with TRBD2. V lost 0 bases to trimming and J lost 7 bases; unmatched junction nucleotides: 2. The germline gives CDR1 SGHNT, CDR2 YYREEE (reference sequence). CDR3 size: 15 residues.

J is TRBJ2-7 and V is TRBV19; TRBD1 matches at 9 bases. The length of the CDR3 is 15 residues. CDR1 and CDR2 (germline): LNHDA, SQIVND (reference sequence). V shed 5 bases, J shed 1 base, and the junction held 6 bases outside the gene matches. The CDR3 loop reads CASSPGTGPSYEQYF. The DNA for the CDR3 is TGTGCCAGTAGTCCAGGGACAGGGCCATCCTACGAGCAGTACTTC. The complete variable domain, with remaining parts taken from reference TRBV19 and TRBJ2-7, reads DGGITQSPKYLFRKEGQNVTLSCEQNLNHDAMYWYRQDPGQGLRLIYYSQIVNDFQKGDIAEGYSVSREKKESFPLTVTSAQKNPTAFYLCASSPGTGPSYEQYFGPGTRLTVT.

The J gene is TRBJ2-2, the V gene TRBV9, with TRBD1 matching 7 bases. Trimming removed 1 base from V and 2 bases from J; junction bases left unmatched: 5. The CDR3 runs 16 residues. Germline V gene sequence: CDR1 SGDLS, CDR2 YYNGEE. The chain's CDR3 is CASSVLAGGNTGELFF. CDR3 in DNA: TGTGCCAGCAGCGTATTGGCAGGGGGAAACACCGGGGAGCTGTTTTTT.

V usage is TRBV14 and J usage is TRBJ1-2, with D tentatively TRBD1 (5 bases). Between the trimmed V and J ends, which lost 4 bases and 5 bases, there was a span of 11 bases. CDR1 and CDR2 from the germline V gene are SGHDN and FVKESK. The CDR3 loop spans 13 amino acids. In nucleotides, the CDR3 is TGTGCCAGCAGCCGTGCAGGGACTTATGGCTACACCTTC. Translated, it gives CASSRAGTYGYTF.

The chain links TRBV3-1 (or the pseudogene TRBV3-2) to TRBJ2-4, with 12 bases that match TRBD2. Per germline, CDR1 LGHDT and CDR2 YNNKEL (reference sequence). This CDR3 has 17 amino acids. Trimming cost V 5 bases and J 0 bases; bases outside gene matches: 5. The CDR3 DNA is TGTGCCAGCAGCGAGGGACTAGCGGGCTTAGCCAAAAACATTCAGTACTTC. This sequence encodes CASSEGLAGLAKNIQYF.

The J gene is TRBJ2-1, the V gene TRBV5-1; possible D gene TRBD1, 6 bases. From germline, CDR1 is SGHRS and CDR2 YFSETQ. Trimming took off 1 base at V and 9 bases at J, with 11 bases between the two ends. This CDR3 comprises 13 residues. This CDR3 reads CASSLTVQGEQFF. In DNA form, the CDR3 reads TGCGCCAGCAGCTTGACGGTACAGGGTGAGCAGTTCTTC.

This clone came up a few times. This CDR3 reads CASSPAGTGNGNTIYF. In DNA form, the CDR3 reads TGTGCCAGCAGCCCAGCCGGGACAGGGAATGGAAACACCATATATTTT. This chain connects TRBV28 to TRBJ1-3; 9 nucleotides match TRBD1. Losses at the gene ends were 6 bases for V and 3 bases for J; bases not matched to a gene: 9. Germline CDR1 is MDHEN and CDR2 is SYDVKM. CDR3 size: 16 residues.

The rearrangement links TRBV5-4 to TRBJ2-2; 8 positions match TRBD2. There are 15 residues in the CDR3. Per germline, CDR1 SGHNT and CDR2 YYREEE (reference sequence). Losses at the gene ends were 2 bases for V and 5 bases for J; bases not matched to a gene: 5. CDR3 DNA: TGTGCCAGCAGCTTATTGGGCGGGAGGACCGGGGAGCTGTTTTTT. This gives the protein CASSLLGGRTGELFF.

This clone was recorded once. The chain employs TRBV7-9 and TRBJ2-7; unclear D gene. Trimming left V 2 bases short and J 0 bases short, with 2 bases between. The CDR3 totals 12 residues. In germline, CDR1 is SEHNR, CDR2 FQNEAQ (reference sequence). CDR3 in amino acids: CASSLNSYEQYF. CDR3 coding DNA: TGTGCCAGCAGCTTAAACTCCTACGAGCAGTACTTC. Supplemented by reference TRBV7-9 and TRBJ2-7, the full variable domain reads DTGVSQNPRHKITKRGQNVTFRCDPISEHNRLYWYRQTLGQGPEFLTYFQNEAQLEKSRLLSDRFSAERPKGSFSTLEIQRTEQGDSAMYLCASSLNSYEQYFGPGTRLTVT.

The V gene is TRBV28, the J gene TRBJ1-2; D is possibly TRBD1 (5 bases). CDR3 size: 13 residues. V lost 3 bases and J lost 3, with 8 bases in between. The germline CDR1 and CDR2 sequences are MDHEN and SYDVKM. In nucleotides, the CDR3 is TGTGCCAGCAGTTTGGGCAGGGACTATGGCTACACCTTC. Translation gives CASSLGRDYGYTF.

The chain is built from TRBV7-9 and TRBJ2-7, with D uncertain. Trimming removed 2 bases from V and 2 bases from J, with 7 bases in between. Germline values: CDR1 SEHNR, CDR2 FQNEAQ (reference sequence). This CDR3 is built from 13 residues. The CDR3 protein is CASSLTDTYEQYF. CDR3 sequence (DNA): TGTGCCAGCAGCTTAACAGATACCTACGAGCAGTACTTC.

This clone was counted once. The chain is built from TRBV7-6 and TRBJ2-7; 13 bases are a match to TRBD2. V dropped 5 bases and J dropped 10; count of bases not matched to a gene: 17. The CDR3 consists of 17 residues. The germline V gene has CDR1 SGHVS and CDR2 FNYEAQ. The CDR3 nucleotides are TGTGCCAGCAGCGCCGCACGGGGACTAGCGGGGATGGGCGAACAGTACTTC. This gives the protein CASSAARGLAGMGEQYF.

This CDR3 is CASSPQSSGNTIYF. CDR3 nucleotide sequence: TGTGCCAGCTCACCACAGAGCTCTGGAAACACCATATATTTT. This chain joins TRBV18 and TRBJ1-3; D gene unclear. Germline CDR1 KGHSH, CDR2 LQKENI. The CDR3 consists of 14 residues. Trimming shortened V by 1 base and J by 0 bases, and 4 bases separated the two germline ends.

The chain's CDR3 is CASSGTVYEQYF. As DNA, the CDR3 is TGTGCCAGCAGTGGGACAGTCTACGAGCAGTACTTC. V and J are TRBV5-8 and TRBJ2-5; 7 positions agree with TRBD1. Matching the DNA end better, TRBJ2-7 makes the J call doubtful. Germline V gene sequence: CDR1 SGHTS, CDR2 YDEGEE. The CDR3 is 12 amino acids.

The J gene is TRBJ2-7, the V gene TRBV27, with TRBD1 matching 7 bases. The CDR3 consists of 16 residues. V gave up 7 bases and J gave up 3 bases; unmatched junction bases: 15. Germline CDR1 MNHEY, CDR2 SMNVEV (reference sequence). CDR3 sequence (DNA): TGTGCCAGCACCCCCACCCCCGGGACAGCTCTCTACGAGCAGTACTTC. Residues: CASTPTPGTALYEQYF.

V is TRBV28 and J is TRBJ1-5; D is ambiguous. V was clipped by 2 bases and J by 1 base, with 15 bases between them. The CDR3 covers 17 residues. Looked up from germline, CDR1 is MDHEN and CDR2 is SYDVKM. The CDR3 coding sequence is TGTGCCAGCAGTTTAGAGTATCCCGAGCAAAGCAATCAGCCCCAGCATTTT. Amino acid sequence: CASSLEYPEQSNQPQHF.

The chain employs TRBV6-1 and TRBJ1-2; D is undetermined. The length of the CDR3 is 14 residues. The V end lost 2 bases, the J end lost 3 bases, and 10 bases lay between the germline ends. Germline CDR1 MNHNS, CDR2 SASEGT. The CDR3 spells CASSERWVHYGYTF. For the CDR3, the DNA is TGTGCCAGCAGTGAAAGATGGGTTCACTATGGCTACACCTTC.

The rearrangement uses TRBV30 and TRBJ2-2, with 9 nucleotides matching TRBD2. Germline V gene data show CDR1 as GTSNPN and CDR2 as SVGIG (reference sequence). This CDR3 is built from 19 residues. Trimming took 4 bases from V and 1 from J; bases not matched to a gene: 16. CDR3 sequence: CAWTRFGAGGVGNTGELFF. In DNA, the CDR3 is TGTGCCTGGACCCGCTTCGGGGCGGGAGGGGTAGGGAACACCGGGGAGCTGTTTTTT.

The genes are TRBV5-1 and TRBJ1-3; D is undetermined. The V end lost 3 bases, the J end lost 0 bases, and 13 bases lay between the germline ends. The germline V gene encodes CDR1 SGHRS and CDR2 YFSETQ. The CDR3 has 16 residues. The CDR3 DNA reads as TGCGCCAGCAGCTCACGGACGGCCGGCTCTGGAAACACCATATATTTT. Translation gives CASSSRTAGSGNTIYF. Based on the CDR3 plus reference TRBV5-1 and TRBJ1-3, the full variable domain is KAGVTQTPRYLIKTRGQQVTLSCSPISGHRSVSWYQQTPGQGLQFLFEYFSETQRNKGNFPGRFSGRQFSNSRSEMNVSTLELGDSALYLCASSSRTAGSGNTIYFGEGSWLTVV.

This sequence joins TRBV28 and TRBJ1-3; TRBD1 agrees at 7 bases. After removal of 5 bases from V and 0 bases from J, the junction contained 4 bases not matched to a gene. Germline CDR1 is MDHEN and CDR2 is SYDVKM. The CDR3 contains 15 residues. DNA of the CDR3: TGTGCCAGCAGTGCAACAGGGGTCTCTGGAAACACCATATATTTT. Encoded protein: CASSATGVSGNTIYF. The whole variable domain, remainder taken from reference TRBV28 and TRBJ1-3, is DVKVTQSSRYLVKRTGEKVFLECVQDMDHENMFWYRQDPGLGLRLIYFSYDVKMKEKGDIPEGYSVSREKKERFSLILESASTNQTSMYLCASSATGVSGNTIYFGEGSWLTVV.

CDR3 amino acids: CASGREGNEQFF. The CDR3 nucleotides are TGTGCCAGCGGGCGGGAGGGCAATGAGCAGTTCTTC. The chain joins TRBV9 to TRBJ2-1; TRBD2 agrees at 9 bases. Looked up from germline, CDR1 is SGDLS and CDR2 is YYNGEE. The CDR3 consists of 12 residues. V was pared by 7 bases and J by 6 bases, with 2 bases of the junction left unmatched.

This clone has just one count. V is TRBV28 and J is TRBJ1-2, with a possible D match to TRBD1 (5 bases). The CDR3 length is 13 residues. Germline CDR1 MDHEN, CDR2 SYDVKM. V lost 2 bases and J lost 2, with 6 bases in between. CDR3 DNA sequence: TGTGCCAGCAGTTTAAACAGGAACTATGGCTACACCTTC. Encoded protein: CASSLNRNYGYTF.